The 16 T cell receptor beta chains in this list originate from one sample, sequenced in a study of siplizumab effects on memory and regulatory T cells. Profiling relied on immunoSEQ multiplex PCR, and the TCRdb table lists in-frame clones only, not all of them. This sample has 90,000 to 120,000 clones; just over 90% occur once, and the top ten carry about 0.7%. The sample taken for sequencing was Tregs sorted from blood. All receptors derive from a human donor in good health.

The rearrangement links TRBV10-3 to TRBJ1-2; D unresolved. There are 16 residues in the CDR3. V was clipped by 0 bases and J by 0 bases, with 11 bases between them. The germline V gene has CDR1 ENHRY and CDR2 SYGVKD. The CDR3 nucleotides read TGTGCCATCAGTGAGTCGAGAGGGTCTTCTAACTATGGCTACACCTTC. Amino acids: CAISESRGSSNYGYTF.

This chain links TRBV10-3 with TRBJ2-7; 7 bases align to TRBD2. Germline V lookup: CDR1 ENHRY, CDR2 SYGVKD. The CDR3 spans 14 residues. Germline trimming cut 5 bases from V and 5 bases from J; bases unmatched to any gene: 9. The CDR3 spells CAISSKKTSDEQYF. The CDR3, as DNA: TGTGCCATCAGTTCGAAGAAAACTAGCGACGAGCAGTACTTC.

The rearrangement joins TRBV2 to TRBJ1-5; maybe TRBD1 (5 bases). Looked up from germline, CDR1 is SNHLY and CDR2 is FYNNEI. The CDR3 runs 15 residues. V shed 8 bases and J shed 3 bases, with 17 bases lying between them. The CDR3 region has the DNA TGTGCCAGCGGACAACTGACAGTGAACAATCAGCCCCAGCATTTT. Encoded protein: CASGQLTVNNQPQHF. The full variable domain, completed using reference TRBV2 and TRBJ1-5, is EPEVTQTPSHQVTQMGQEVILRCVPISNHLYFYWYRQILGQKVEFLVSFYNNEISEKSEIFDDQFSVERPDGSNFTLKIRSTKLEDSAMYFCASGQLTVNNQPQHFGDGTRLSIL.

The chain is built from TRBV5-3 and TRBJ1-2; D unclear. TRBV5-3 carries the ORF label, with uncertain function. V was trimmed by 4 bases and J by 2 bases, leaving 9 bases between them. The CDR3 sequence is 13 residues long. The CDR3 DNA reads TGTGCCAGAAGCCATGTACGGAACTATGGCTACACCTTC. It translates to CARSHVRNYGYTF.

The rearrangement uses TRBV5-6 and TRBJ2-3, with D perhaps TRBD1 (6 bases). The CDR3 spans 15 residues. Germline V lookup: CDR1 SGHDT, CDR2 YYEEEE. Trimming pared 1 base from V and 11 bases from J, leaving 20 bases between. The CDR3: CASSLTPSLLGGQYF. The DNA of the CDR3 is TGTGCCAGCAGCTTGACGCCTAGTCTACTAGGGGGGCAGTATTTT.

The chain combines TRBV28 with TRBJ1-5; maybe TRBD1 (5 bases). The CDR3 has 15 residues. Per germline, CDR1 MDHEN and CDR2 SYDVKM. The V and J ends lost 0 bases and 3 bases respectively, with 9 bases between them. The DNA of the CDR3 is TGTGCCAGCAGTTTATGGGGGGTCCCCAATCAGCCCCAGCATTTT. Encoded protein: CASSLWGVPNQPQHF.

CDR3 DNA sequence: TGTGCCATCAGTGAGGACCCCGGGACTAGCGGTTTTTTGGGGGAGCTGTTTTTT. Translating it yields CAISEDPGTSGFLGELFF. V usage is TRBV10-3 and J usage is TRBJ2-2, with 11 bases fitting TRBD2. J was trimmed by 8 bases and V by 2 bases; bases with no gene match: 13. CDR1 and CDR2 from the germline V gene are ENHRY and SYGVKD. This CDR3 has 18 residues.

The chain carries TRBV19 and TRBJ1-1, with a tentative D call TRBD1 (6 bases). The length of the CDR3 is 14 residues. CDR1 is LNHDA, CDR2 SQIVND, per germline (reference sequence). The V and J ends lost 10 bases and 3 bases respectively, with 18 bases between them. CDR3 region: CATKGGALDTEAFF. CDR3 nucleotide sequence: TGTGCCACCAAGGGGGGGGCCCTGGACACTGAAGCTTTCTTT.

V and J are TRBV27 and TRBJ2-7; D gene ambiguous. This CDR3 comprises 13 residues. The V gene's germline CDR1 is MNHEY and CDR2 SMNVEV (reference sequence). Trimming shortened V by 3 bases and J by 2 bases, and 8 bases separated the two germline ends. Here the CDR3 reads CASSLTSPYEQYF. The DNA of the CDR3 is TGTGCCAGCAGTTTGACCTCTCCCTACGAGCAGTACTTC.

V is TRBV28 and J is TRBJ2-7, with 8 bases that match TRBD1. CDR3 length: 15 amino acids. CDR1 is MDHEN, CDR2 SYDVKM, per germline. The J segment lost 2 bases and the V segment lost 2 bases, leaving 5 bases of the junction unmatched. In nucleotides, the CDR3 is TGTGCCAGCAGTTTAAGGACAGGGCAAACCTACGAGCAGTACTTC. Its translation is CASSLRTGQTYEQYF. The whole variable domain, remainder taken from reference TRBV28 and TRBJ2-7, is DVKVTQSSRYLVKRTGEKVFLECVQDMDHENMFWYRQDPGLGLRLIYFSYDVKMKEKGDIPEGYSVSREKKERFSLILESASTNQTSMYLCASSLRTGQTYEQYFGPGTRLTVT.

J is TRBJ2-5 and V is TRBV7-2, with no clear D. CDR1 and CDR2 from the germline V gene are SGHTA and FQGNSA. The CDR3 is 13 amino acids. Trimming removed 1 base at V and 4 bases at J, with 7 bases between. CDR3 nucleotides: TGTGCCAGCAGCTTAGTCCACTCAGAGACCCAGTACTTC. Its translation: CASSLVHSETQYF. The full variable domain, its missing parts supplied by reference TRBV7-2 and TRBJ2-5, is GAGVSQSPSNKVTEKGKDVELRCDPISGHTALYWYRQSLGQGLEFLIYFQGNSAPDKSGLPSDRFSAERTGGSVSTLTIQRTQQEDSAVYLCASSLVHSETQYFGPGTRLLVL.

The chain links TRBV2 to TRBJ2-1; D remains ambiguous. Germline V gene lookup returns CDR1 SNHLY and CDR2 FYNNEI. The V end lost 3 bases, the J end lost 2 bases, and 17 bases lay between the germline ends. The CDR3 runs 17 residues. CDR3 loop: CASSELGSWNPYNEQFF. CDR3 nucleotide sequence: TGTGCCAGCAGTGAGTTAGGTAGCTGGAACCCCTACAATGAGCAGTTCTTC.

This chain links TRBV29-1 with TRBJ2-7; 10 bases align to TRBD2. In germline, CDR1 is SQVTM, CDR2 ANQGSEA. J lost 5 bases, V lost 4 bases, and 5 bases had no gene match. The CDR3 runs to 13 residues. The CDR3 spells CSVASGRVNEQYF. CDR3 DNA: TGCAGCGTTGCCAGCGGGAGGGTCAACGAGCAGTACTTC.

The V and J genes are TRBV18 and TRBJ2-3; D remains unclear. CDR3 size: 15 residues. V lost 1 base and J lost 5, with 13 bases in between. Germline V gene sequence: CDR1 KGHSH, CDR2 LQKENI. CDR3: CASSPQHPSKDTQYF. CDR3 coding DNA: TGTGCCAGCTCACCACAGCACCCATCAAAAGATACGCAGTATTTT.

This chain uses TRBV5-1 with TRBJ2-7; weak D call: TRBD1 (5 bases). There are 12 residues in the CDR3. Germline V gives CDR1 SGHRS, CDR2 YFSETQ. V lost 4 bases, J lost 4 bases, and 9 bases lay in between. CDR3 in amino acids: CASSPPGYEQYF. The CDR3 bases are TGCGCCAGCAGCCCGCCAGGGTACGAGCAGTACTTC.

The chain links TRBV5-1 to TRBJ2-7, with D unresolved. Trimming removed 3 bases from V and 1 base from J, with 2 bases in between. Germline lookup yields CDR1 SGHRS and CDR2 YFSETQ. The CDR3 runs 11 residues. The CDR3 DNA sequence: TGCGCCAGCAGCTATTCCTACGAGCAGTACTTC. Residues: CASSYSYEQYF. Full variable domain (remainder filled in from reference TRBV5-1 and TRBJ2-7): KAGVTQTPRYLIKTRGQQVTLSCSPISGHRSVSWYQQTPGQGLQFLFEYFSETQRNKGNFPGRFSGRQFSNSRSEMNVSTLELGDSALYLCASSYSYEQYFGPGTRLTVT.